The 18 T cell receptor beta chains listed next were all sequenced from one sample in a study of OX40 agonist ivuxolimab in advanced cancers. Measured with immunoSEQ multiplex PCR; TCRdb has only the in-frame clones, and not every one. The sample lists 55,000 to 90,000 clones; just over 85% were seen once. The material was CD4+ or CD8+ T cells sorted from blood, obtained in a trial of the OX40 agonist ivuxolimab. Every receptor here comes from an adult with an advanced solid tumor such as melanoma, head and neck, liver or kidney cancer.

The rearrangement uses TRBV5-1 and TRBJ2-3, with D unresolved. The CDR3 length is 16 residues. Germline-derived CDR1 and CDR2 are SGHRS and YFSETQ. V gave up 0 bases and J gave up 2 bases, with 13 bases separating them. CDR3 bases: TGCGCCAGCAGCTTGGACGCTCTCGGACCCACAGATACGCAGTATTTT. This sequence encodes CASSLDALGPTDTQYF.

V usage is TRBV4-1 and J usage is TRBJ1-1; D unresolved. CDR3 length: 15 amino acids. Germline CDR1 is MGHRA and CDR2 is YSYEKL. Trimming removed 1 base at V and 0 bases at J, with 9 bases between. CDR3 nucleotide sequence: TGCGCCAGCAGCCAAGTAAAACGGATGAACACTGAAGCTTTCTTT. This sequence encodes CASSQVKRMNTEAFF.

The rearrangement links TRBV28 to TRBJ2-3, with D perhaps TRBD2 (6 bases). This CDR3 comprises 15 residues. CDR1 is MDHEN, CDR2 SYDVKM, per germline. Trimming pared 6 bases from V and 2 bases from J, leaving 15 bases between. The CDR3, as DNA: TGTGCCAGCAGCCAAGCGGGCCCTACCACAGATACGCAGTATTTT. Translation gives CASSQAGPTTDTQYF.

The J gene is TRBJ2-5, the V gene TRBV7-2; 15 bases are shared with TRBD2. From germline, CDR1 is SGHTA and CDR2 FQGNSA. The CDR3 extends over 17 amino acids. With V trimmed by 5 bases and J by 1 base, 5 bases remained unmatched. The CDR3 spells CASSPGLAGGIQETQYF. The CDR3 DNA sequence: TGTGCCAGCAGCCCGGGACTAGCGGGGGGCATCCAAGAGACCCAGTACTTC.

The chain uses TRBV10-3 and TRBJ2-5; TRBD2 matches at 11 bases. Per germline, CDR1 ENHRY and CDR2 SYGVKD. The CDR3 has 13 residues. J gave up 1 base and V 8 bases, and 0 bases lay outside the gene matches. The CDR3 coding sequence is TGTGCCATCGGGACTAGCGGCCAAGAGACCCAGTACTTC. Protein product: CAIGTSGQETQYF.

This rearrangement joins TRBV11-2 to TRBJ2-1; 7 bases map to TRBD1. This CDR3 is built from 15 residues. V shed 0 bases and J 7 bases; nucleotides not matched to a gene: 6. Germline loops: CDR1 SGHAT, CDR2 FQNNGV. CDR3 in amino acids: CASSLEGTAFNEQFF. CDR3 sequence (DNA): TGTGCCAGCAGCTTAGAGGGGACAGCCTTTAATGAGCAGTTCTTC. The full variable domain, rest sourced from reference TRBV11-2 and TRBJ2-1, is EAGVAQSPRYKIIEKRQSVAFWCNPISGHATLYWYQQILGQGPKLLIQFQNNGVVDDSQLPKDRFSAERLKGVDSTLKIQPAKLEDSAVYLCASSLEGTAFNEQFFGPGTRLTVL.

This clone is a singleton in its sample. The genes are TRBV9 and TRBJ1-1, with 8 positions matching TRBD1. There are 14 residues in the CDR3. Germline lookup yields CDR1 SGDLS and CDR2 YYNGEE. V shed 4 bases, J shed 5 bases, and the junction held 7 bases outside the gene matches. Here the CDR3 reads CASSTGQGRTEAFF. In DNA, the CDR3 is TGTGCCAGCAGCACAGGACAGGGAAGGACTGAAGCTTTCTTT.

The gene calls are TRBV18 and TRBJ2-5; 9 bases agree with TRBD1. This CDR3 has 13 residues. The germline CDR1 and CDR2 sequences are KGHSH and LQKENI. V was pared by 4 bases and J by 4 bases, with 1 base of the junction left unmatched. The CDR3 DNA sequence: TGTGCCAGCTCACGACAGGGGGGAGAGACCCAGTACTTC. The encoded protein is CASSRQGGETQYF.

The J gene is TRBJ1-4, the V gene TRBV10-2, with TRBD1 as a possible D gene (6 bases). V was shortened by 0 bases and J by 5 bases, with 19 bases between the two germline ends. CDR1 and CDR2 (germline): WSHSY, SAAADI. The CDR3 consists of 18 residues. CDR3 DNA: TGCGCCAGCAGTGAGTCACATACCCTGACAGGCCCCAATGAAAAACTGTTTTTT. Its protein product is CASSESHTLTGPNEKLFF.

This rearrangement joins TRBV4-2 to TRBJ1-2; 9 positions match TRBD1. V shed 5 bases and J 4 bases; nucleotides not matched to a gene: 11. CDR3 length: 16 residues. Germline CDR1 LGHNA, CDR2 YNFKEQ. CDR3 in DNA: TGTGCCAGCAGCGAAGGAACAGGGGGCGCGAGCTATGGCTACACCTTC. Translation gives CASSEGTGGASYGYTF.

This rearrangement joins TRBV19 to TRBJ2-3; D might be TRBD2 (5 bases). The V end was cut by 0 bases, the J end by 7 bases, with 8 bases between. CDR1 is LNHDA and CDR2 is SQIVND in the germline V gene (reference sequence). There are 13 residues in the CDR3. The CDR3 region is CASSIDRDNTQYF. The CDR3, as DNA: TGTGCCAGTAGTATAGATCGGGATAATACGCAGTATTTT.

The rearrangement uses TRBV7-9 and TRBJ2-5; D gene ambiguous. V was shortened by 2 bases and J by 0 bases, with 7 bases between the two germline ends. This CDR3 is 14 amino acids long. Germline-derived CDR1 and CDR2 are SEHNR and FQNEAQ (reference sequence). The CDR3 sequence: CASSLSRYQETQYF. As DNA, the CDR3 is TGTGCCAGCAGCTTATCCCGGTACCAAGAGACCCAGTACTTC.

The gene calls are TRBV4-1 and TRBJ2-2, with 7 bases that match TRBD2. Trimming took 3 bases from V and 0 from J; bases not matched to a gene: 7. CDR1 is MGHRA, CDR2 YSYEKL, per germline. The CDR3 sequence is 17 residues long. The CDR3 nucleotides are TGCGCCAGCAGCCACATCCGGGAGGTCGCGAACACCGGGGAGCTGTTTTTT. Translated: CASSHIREVANTGELFF.

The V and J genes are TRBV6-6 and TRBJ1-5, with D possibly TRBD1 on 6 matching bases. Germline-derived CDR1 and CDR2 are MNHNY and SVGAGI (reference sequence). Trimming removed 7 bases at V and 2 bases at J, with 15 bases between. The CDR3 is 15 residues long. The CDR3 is CASNNRGEGNQPQHF. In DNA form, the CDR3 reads TGTGCCAGCAACAATAGGGGGGAAGGCAATCAGCCCCAGCATTTT.

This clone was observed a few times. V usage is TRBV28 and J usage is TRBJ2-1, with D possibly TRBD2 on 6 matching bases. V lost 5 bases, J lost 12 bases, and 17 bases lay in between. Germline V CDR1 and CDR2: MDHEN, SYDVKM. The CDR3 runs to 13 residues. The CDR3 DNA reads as TGTGCCAGCAGTAACCCCGGGACTTCGCGGCAGTTCTTC. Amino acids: CASSNPGTSRQFF.

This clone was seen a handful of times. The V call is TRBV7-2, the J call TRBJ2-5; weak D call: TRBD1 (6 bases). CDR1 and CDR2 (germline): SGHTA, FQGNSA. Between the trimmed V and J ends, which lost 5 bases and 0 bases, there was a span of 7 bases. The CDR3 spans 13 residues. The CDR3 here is CASSHRDQETQYF. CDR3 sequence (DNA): TGTGCCAGCAGCCACAGGGACCAAGAGACCCAGTACTTC.

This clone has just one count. CDR3 sequence reads: CASSQQGARDEQYF. CDR3 in DNA: TGCGCCAGCAGTCAACAGGGGGCGAGGGACGAGCAGTACTTC. This chain uses TRBV10-2 with TRBJ2-7; 9 nucleotides line up with TRBD1. Trimming at V came to 5 bases and at J to 5 bases, leaving 7 bases not matched to a gene. Germline CDR1 WSHSY, CDR2 SAAADI. The CDR3 is 14 amino acids.

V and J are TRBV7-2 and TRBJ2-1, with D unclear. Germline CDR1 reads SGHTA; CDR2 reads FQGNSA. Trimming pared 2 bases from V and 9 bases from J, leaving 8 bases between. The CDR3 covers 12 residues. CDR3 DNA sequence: TGTGCCAGCAGCTTATCGGTCTTTGAGCAGTTCTTC. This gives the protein CASSLSVFEQFF.